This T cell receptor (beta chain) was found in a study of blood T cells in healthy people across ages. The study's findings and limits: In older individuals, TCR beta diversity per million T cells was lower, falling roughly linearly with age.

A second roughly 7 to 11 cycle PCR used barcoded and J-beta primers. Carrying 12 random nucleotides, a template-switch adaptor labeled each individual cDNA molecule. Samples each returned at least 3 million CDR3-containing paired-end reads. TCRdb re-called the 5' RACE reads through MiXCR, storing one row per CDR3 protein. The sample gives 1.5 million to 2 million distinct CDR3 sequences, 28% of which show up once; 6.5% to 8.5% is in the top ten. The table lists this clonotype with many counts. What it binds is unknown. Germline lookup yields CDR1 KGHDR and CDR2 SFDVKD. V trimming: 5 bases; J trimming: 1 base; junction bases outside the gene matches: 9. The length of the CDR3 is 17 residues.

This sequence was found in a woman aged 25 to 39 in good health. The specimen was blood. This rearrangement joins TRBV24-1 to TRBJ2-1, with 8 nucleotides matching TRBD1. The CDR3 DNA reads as TGTGCCACCAGTGCCACTGGACAGGGAAAATCCTACAATGAGCAGTTCTTC. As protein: CATSATGQGKSYNEQFF.